A single sample is the source of the 14 T cell receptor beta chains below, sequenced in a study of early T cells in non-severe SARS-CoV-2 infection. TCRdb analysed the 5' RACE reads with MiXCR anew, one entry per CDR3 protein. In the table there are 69,000 or so distinct CDR3 sequences, around 4.2% of which are singletons. The sequences come from whole blood, collected at baseline. The receptor source for this set is an adult who was a healthcare worker with PCR-confirmed SARS-CoV-2 infection or an uninfected control (not recorded which). The donor label of this sample is uncertain.

Only a few counts were recorded for this clonotype. The V call is TRBV6-2 or TRBV6-3, the J call TRBJ1-1, with TRBD1 as a possible D gene (6 bases). Per the germline V gene, CDR1 is MNHEY and CDR2 is SVGEGT. Trimming shortened V by 6 bases and J by 0 bases, and 14 bases separated the two germline ends. The CDR3 extends over 15 amino acids. The CDR3 sequence is CASRPIQGLNTEAFF. The CDR3 region has the DNA TGTGCCAGCAGGCCGATACAGGGTCTGAACACTGAAGCTTTCTTT.

This clonotype appeared many times. The CDR3 region is CASTGRISGNTIYF. In DNA form, the CDR3 reads TGTGCCAGCACCGGACGCATCTCTGGAAACACCATATATTTT. V is TRBV5-6 and J is TRBJ1-3; no clear D gene. Per the germline V gene, CDR1 is SGHDT and CDR2 is YYEEEE. V was clipped by 6 bases and J by 0 bases, with 10 bases between them. The CDR3 extends over 14 amino acids.

This clonotype has a count of ten or more. The rearrangement joins TRBV20-1 to TRBJ2-1; D might be TRBD2 (5 bases). Germline CDR1 is DFQATT and CDR2 is SNEGSKA (reference sequence). CDR3 length equals 15 residues. Trimming left V 1 base short and J 5 bases short, with 15 bases between. In DNA form, the CDR3 reads TGCAGTGCTAGAGGAGGAGAGGGAAGGGACAATGAGCAGTTCTTC. It translates to CSARGGEGRDNEQFF.

This clonotype was picked up many times. CDR3 region: CASSFQGLNVNEQFF. CDR3 DNA: TGTGCCAGCAGCTTTCAGGGGCTGAACGTTAATGAGCAGTTCTTC. The chain couples TRBV7-3 to TRBJ2-1; D possibly corresponds to TRBD1 (6 bases). V lost 3 bases to trimming and J lost 7 bases, with 16 bases between them. CDR3 length: 15 residues. Per the germline V gene, CDR1 is SGHTA and CDR2 is FQGTGA.

The chain uses TRBV27 and TRBJ2-7; TRBD1 matches at 10 bases. The CDR3 spans 17 residues. Germline CDR1 is MNHEY and CDR2 is SMNVEV (reference sequence). Trimming removed 4 bases from V and 5 bases from J; junction bases left unmatched: 14. For the CDR3, the DNA is TGTGCCAGCAGTTACTCATCCAGGACAGGGGGGAACAACGAGCAGTACTTC. It encodes CASSYSSRTGGNNEQYF.

This clonotype came up a few times. This chain connects TRBV18 to TRBJ2-1, with 7 positions matching TRBD2. There are 16 residues in the CDR3. Trimming took 4 bases from V and 2 from J; bases not matched to a gene: 8. Germline V lookup: CDR1 KGHSH, CDR2 LQKENI. The CDR3 region has the DNA TGTGCCAGCTCACTCCGACTAGCCGAGACCTACAATGAGCAGTTCTTC. Its translation: CASSLRLAETYNEQFF.

The sample holds many counts of this clonotype. The chain employs TRBV7-9 and TRBJ2-1; either TRBD1 or TRBD2 may fit D (6 bases each). The V gene's germline CDR1 is SEHNR and CDR2 FQNEAQ (reference sequence). Trimming pared 4 bases from V and 7 bases from J, leaving 17 bases between. CDR3 length: 15 amino acids. This chain's CDR3 is CASSSAWGAWNEQFF. CDR3 nucleotides: TGTGCCAGCAGCTCAGCGTGGGGGGCTTGGAATGAGCAGTTCTTC.

This sequence joins TRBV20-1 and TRBJ2-1, with D possibly being TRBD1 (5 bases). The ends were cut back, 1 base at V and 5 bases at J, with 9 bases in the middle. CDR1 and CDR2 from the germline V gene are DFQATT and SNEGSKA (reference sequence). This CDR3 is built from 13 residues. CDR3 DNA: TGCAGTGCTAGAGGACAGTCCGACAATGAGCAGTTCTTC. As protein: CSARGQSDNEQFF.

This clonotype occurred many times. V is TRBV4-3 and J is TRBJ1-2; D is unresolved. The CDR3 covers 16 residues. Trimming removed 0 bases from V and 3 bases from J, with 14 bases in between. Germline assignment: CDR1 LGHNA and CDR2 YSLEER. The CDR3 coding sequence is TGCGCCAGCAGCCAAGAGGAATCGGCAGGCCACTATGGCTACACCTTC. Its protein is CASSQEESAGHYGYTF.

This clonotype appeared many times. V is TRBV18 and J is TRBJ1-4; tentative D call: TRBD1 (5 bases). Trimming shortened V by 4 bases and J by 5 bases, and 11 bases separated the two germline ends. The V gene's germline CDR1 is KGHSH and CDR2 LQKENI. The CDR3 extends over 14 amino acids. DNA for the CDR3: TGTGCCAGCTCACGATCGGGACGGAATGAAAAACTGTTTTTT. It is translated as CASSRSGRNEKLFF.

This clonotype showed up many times. The rearrangement uses TRBV5-6 and TRBJ1-2, with TRBD1 matching over 8 bases. The germline gives CDR1 SGHDT, CDR2 YYEEEE. The CDR3 totals 12 residues. The junction had 6 bases not matched to a gene; V was cut back by 4 bases and J by 10 bases. The CDR3 nucleotides read TGTGCCAGCAGCCGGGACAGGAGAATCTACACCTTC. Translated, it gives CASSRDRRIYTF.

V usage is TRBV15 and J usage is TRBJ2-1; 8 positions agree with TRBD2. Per germline, CDR1 LNHNV and CDR2 YYDKDF (reference sequence). The CDR3 has 14 residues. Germline trimming cut 6 bases from V and 5 bases from J; bases unmatched to any gene: 6. The CDR3 sequence is CATRGSGGHNEQFF. DNA of the CDR3: TGTGCCACCAGGGGGAGCGGGGGCCACAATGAGCAGTTCTTC.

The rearrangement uses TRBV5-1 and TRBJ1-1; unclear D gene. V lost 0 bases and J lost 3, with 9 bases in between. Germline V gene data show CDR1 as SGHRS and CDR2 as YFSETQ. This CDR3 region has 14 residues. The CDR3 DNA is TGCGCCAGCAGCTTGGATTACACCTACACTGAAGCTTTCTTT. The encoded protein is CASSLDYTYTEAFF.

Many counts were recorded for this clonotype. This chain connects TRBV20-1 to TRBJ1-5; tentatively, D is TRBD1 (6 bases). V was shortened by 4 bases and J by 2 bases, with 15 bases between the two germline ends. The CDR3 length is 15 residues. Per the germline V gene, CDR1 is DFQATT and CDR2 is SNEGSKA (reference sequence). The CDR3, as DNA: TGCAGTGCTAACACACAGGGTCAGGGCAATCAGCCCCAGCATTTT. Translating it yields CSANTQGQGNQPQHF.